This T cell receptor beta chain originates from a study of OX40 agonist ivuxolimab in advanced cancers. Study-wide context: Ivuxolimab was an agonistic, fully human IgG2 monoclonal antibody directed against OX40 (CD134), a costimulatory receptor. Peripheral TCRbeta sequencing was intended to test whether TCR sequence diversity was altered and clonal T-cell expansion was caused by ivuxolimab. Patients were allowed to have had prior anti-PD-1, anti-PD-L1 or anti-CTLA-4 therapy, and 40% of the dose-escalation patients had been treated with checkpoint inhibitors. The dose-escalation cohort was 82.7% male with a mean age of approximately 60 years, ranging from about 20 to 80. Among the approximately 50 dose-escalation patients, about 19 had hepatocellular carcinoma, approximately 15 melanoma, 9 renal cell carcinoma and 9 head and neck cancer. Partial responses were achieved by three dose-escalation patients, of whom one had hepatocellular carcinoma and two had cutaneous melanoma. Intravenous ivuxolimab was administered to patients every 2 weeks at six dose levels: 0.01, 0.1, 0.3, 1.5, 3 and 10 mg/kg. The paper reports the monotherapy dose-escalation portion (N ≈ 52 patients) of the phase I ivuxolimab trial. Broad study findings and their caveats: After ivuxolimab, expanded clones were on average more numerous among CD8+ T cells than among CD4+ T cells. At doses from 0.1 to 3.0 mg/kg, clonal expansion was seen in both CD4+ and CD8+ blood T cells between baseline and week 6. Which antigens the clonally expanded peripheral T cells were specific for was not determined. In the 0.1-3.0 mg/kg groups, partial responders had among the lowest normalized peripheral clonal expansion, particularly in CD8+ T cells. Low levels of normalized T-cell clonal expansion were also seen in some patients who did not respond.

The trial excluded patients who had a history of autoimmune disease or who were on systemic immunosuppression. Peripheral blood for TCR sequencing was drawn from every dose cohort at baseline, at cycle 4 day 1 and at cycle 7 day 1. Samples came from an open-label, multicenter, first-in-human phase I dose-escalation trial of ivuxolimab. Adults with locally advanced or metastatic melanoma, renal cell carcinoma, hepatocellular carcinoma or head and neck squamous cell carcinoma were enrolled in the trial. CD4+ and CD8+ T cells were sorted separately from peripheral blood before TCR sequencing. On this clone: Its antigen has not been determined. Base quality data are lacking; no much larger clone is found one base away.

Reading the germline V gene gives CDR1 MGHRA and CDR2 YSYEKL. The V and J ends are trimmed by 4 bases and 3 bases, leaving 12 bases between them. The CDR3 runs 14 residues from the cysteine to the phenylalanine. Just the 42-base CDR3 DNA is kept, in frame starting at base 1. Genomic DNA was isolated from the sorted cells so that the TCRbeta CDR3 region could be sequenced. The immunoSEQ Assay was used to sequence the TCRbeta CDR3 regions. In its TCRdb copy, this immuneACCESS table keeps in-frame sequences only and misses some clones. Where compared with another copy, unresolved V genes explain less than half of these, and the others have no known cause. The sample data list tens of thousands of clones, and approximately 83% of these were observed just once. About 16% of the sample is in the top ten clones.

This receptor was taken from an adult with an advanced solid tumor such as melanoma, head and neck, liver or kidney cancer. This specimen was CD4+ or CD8+ T cells sorted from blood, taken in a trial of the OX40 agonist ivuxolimab. The V gene is TRBV4-1 and the J gene is TRBJ1-2; the D gene lacks a confident call. The nucleotide sequence is TGCGCCAGCAGCCGGGAACATGGGGACTATGGCTACACCTTC. This yields the protein CASSREHGDYGYTF.